These T cell receptor beta chains were read from a single sample in a study of metastatic and nonmetastatic thyroid tumors. TCRdb ran MiXCR on the PCR reads. The top ten clones hold about 40% of a sample with 6,000 to 8,000 clones, about 32% of them seen once. Sample: tumor tissue. The source of these receptors is a female donor with papillary thyroid cancer or a benign thyroid nodule (not recorded which). Some clones in this sample may be carry-over from other donors' samples. CDR3s include the opening cysteine and the closing phenylalanine or tryptophan. A D gene is named only where the DNA matches it firmly. A row's size may be missing; if present it is once, few, many or a size class.

TRBV20-1	many	TRBD1	TRBJ1-1	CSAGQGNTEAFF	TGCAGTGCTGGACAGGGGAACACTGAAGCTTTCTTT
TRBV20-1	medium-sized	.	TRBJ2-7	CSARNRAQGTYEQYF	TGCAGTGCTAGAAACCGGGCCCAGGGAACCTACGAGCAGTACTTC
TRBV27	medium-sized	TRBD1	TRBJ2-7	CASRRTGTYEQYF	TGTGCCAGCAGACGGACAGGGACCTACGAGCAGTACTTC
TRBV10-3	medium-sized	.	TRBJ1-1	CAISGYREMNTEAFF	TGTGCCATCAGTGGATACAGGGAAATGAACACTGAAGCTTTCTTT
TRBV6-1	few	.	TRBJ2-7	CASRTNYEQYF	TGTGCCAGCAGGACCAACTACGAGCAGTACTTC
TRBV20-1	.	TRBD1	TRBJ2-7	CSARALDRGSYEQYF	TGCAGTGCTAGAGCTTTGGACAGGGGCTCGTACGAGCAGTACTTC
TRBV20-1	medium-sized	TRBD2	TRBJ2-7	CSARSSGRFGEQYF	TGCAGTGCTCGATCTAGCGGGAGGTTCGGGGAGCAGTACTTC
TRBV18	.	.	TRBJ1-2	CASSIRDKADTNYGYTF	TGTGCCAGCTCAATCCGGGACAAGGCTGACACTAACTATGGCTACACCTTC
TRBV20-1	.	.	TRBJ1-1	CSAGGGEYITEAFF	TGCAGTGCTGGCGGGGGTGAGTATATCACTGAAGCTTTCTTT
TRBV5-4	once	.	TRBJ2-1	CASSLPLGESSYNEQFF	TGTGCCAGCAGCTTGCCCCTTGGTGAAAGCTCCTACAATGAGCAGTTCTTC
TRBV7-9	many	.	TRBJ2-1	CASSDQDTDNEQFF	TGTGCCAGCAGCGACCAAGACACCGACAATGAGCAGTTCTTC
TRBV2	few	TRBD2	TRBJ2-2	CASSELAGGSGELFF	TGTGCCAGCAGTGAACTAGCGGGGGGGTCCGGGGAGCTGTTTTTT
TRBV5-1	.	.	TRBJ1-2	CASSLAAEAVYTF	TGCGCCAGCAGCTTGGCCGCCGAGGCTGTCTACACCTTC
TRBV6-1	.	TRBD2	TRBJ2-7	CASSEGRGGPYEQYF	TGTGCCAGCAGTGAAGGGCGGGGGGGCCCGTACGAGCAGTACTTC
TRBV9	many	.	TRBJ1-4	CASSTRTGLSEKLFF	TGTGCCAGCAGCACCCGAACAGGGCTGAGCGAAAAACTGTTTTTT
TRBV19	medium-sized	.	TRBJ1-2	CASSPGFYGYTF	TGTGCCAGTAGCCCAGGTTTCTATGGCTACACCTTC
TRBV20-1	.	.	TRBJ1-1	CSATDPLTVNTEAFF	TGCAGTGCTACCGACCCGCTGACGGTGAACACTGAAGCTTTCTTT
TRBV6-5	few	.	TRBJ1-5	CASSYAQLNQPQHF	TGTGCCAGCAGTTACGCACAGCTTAATCAGCCCCAGCATTTT
TRBV5-1	.	.	TRBJ2-2	CARRGATNTGGLFF	TGCGCCAGAAGAGGCGCAACGAACACCGGGGGGCTGTTTTTT
TRBV20-1	.	.	TRBJ2-1	CSARDRRGIVVEQFF	TGCAGTGCTAGAGATCGGCGCGGGATAGTTGTTGAGCAGTTCTTC
TRBV5-4	many	TRBD1	TRBJ1-6	CASSYGQDNSPLHF	TGTGCCAGCAGCTACGGACAGGATAATTCACCCCTCCACTTT